This record looks at one T cell receptor beta chain sequence and its context. Its antigen is still unknown. Generated by immunoSEQ multiplex PCR, the TCRdb table keeps only in-frame clones and is missing some. In the table there are around 28,000 clones, about 85% of which are singletons. Sample time point: cycle 4 day 1 (C4D1), after less than 7 weeks of nivolumab. All trial patients relapsed after autologous stem cell transplantation. Thawed PBMCs underwent magnetic negative selection to yield purified CD4+ T cells. Best response was recorded as complete response, partial response or progressive disease. The data were obtained in a study of PD-1 blockade in classical Hodgkin lymphoma. Study results and caveats: Newly diagnosed patients had baseline TCR diversity that was reportedly lower than that of healthy donors. Diversity similar to that of newly diagnosed patients was seen at baseline in complete responders. Patients were excluded if nivolumab began under 1 year after ASCT (the autologous transplant).

V lost 3 bases and J lost 2; bases outside the gene matches: 7. The CDR3 is 17 residues long. Germline V gene sequence: CDR1 SGHNT, CDR2 YENEEA. The input for sequencing was CD4+ T cells from blood, taken before the fourth cycle of nivolumab. This receptor was identified in a human donor with classical Hodgkin lymphoma. The chain links TRBV11-3 to TRBJ2-2; TRBD2 matches 9 bases. The CDR3 sequence is CASSFTLAGPNTGELFF. CDR3 bases: TGTGCCAGCAGCTTCACTCTAGCGGGACCAAACACCGGGGAGCTGTTTTTT. The full variable domain, its missing parts supplied by reference TRBV11-3 and TRBJ2-2, is EAGVVQSPRYKIIEKKQPVAFWCNPISGHNTLYWYLQNLGQGPELLIRYENEEAVDDSQLPKDRFSAERLKGVDSTLKIQPAELGDSAVYLCASSFTLAGPNTGELFFGEGSRLTVL.